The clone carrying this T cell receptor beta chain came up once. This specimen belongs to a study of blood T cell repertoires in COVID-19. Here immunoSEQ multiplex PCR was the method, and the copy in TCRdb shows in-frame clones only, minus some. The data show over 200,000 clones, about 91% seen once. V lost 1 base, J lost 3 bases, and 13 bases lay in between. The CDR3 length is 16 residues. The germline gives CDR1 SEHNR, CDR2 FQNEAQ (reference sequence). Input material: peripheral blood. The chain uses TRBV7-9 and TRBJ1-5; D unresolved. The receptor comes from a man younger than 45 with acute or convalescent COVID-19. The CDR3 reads CASSLGRPGPNQPQHF. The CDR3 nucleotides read TGTGCCAGCAGCTTAGGTCGGCCAGGCCCCAATCAGCCCCAGCATTTT.